Given below is one T cell receptor (beta chain) in context. Its antigen is not identified. The data belong to a study of post-analysis software for immune sequencing data. Study-level findings and limits: Patients showed TRBV5-6, TRBV5-1 and TRBV20-1 among five TRBV segments more frequent than in controls. Normalized Chao1 diversity was significantly lower in multiple sclerosis patients than in controls.

There are 15 residues in the CDR3. V lost 5 bases to trimming and J lost 6 bases, with 17 bases between them. Germline values: CDR1 SGHTA, CDR2 FQGNSA. Unique molecular identifiers tagged the TCR beta cDNA libraries. TCRdb itself ran the PCR reads through MiXCR, one entry per CDR3 protein. The profile covers around 710,000 distinct CDR3 sequences, with approximately 44% appearing a single time and 4.9% taken by the ten largest. The sequencing sample was made of blood. The chain couples TRBV7-2 to TRBJ2-1; tentatively, D is TRBD1 (5 bases). This receptor was identified in a girl aged 5 to 17 with multiple sclerosis. CDR3 bases: TGTGCCAGCAGCCACAGGTCGAAGGGTTCCAATGAGCAGTTCTTC. Protein product: CASSHRSKGSNEQFF.